Included here is one TCR beta chain sequence, with context. The antigen is undetermined. These data come from a study of vaccination and CD4 T cells after COVID-19. Treatment described: roughly 10-day PBMC culture with coronavirus spike peptide pools or control peptides (ViraFEST assay). CD4+ T cells that had been cultured provided DNA sequenced with the Oncomine TCR Beta short-read assay. One entry per CDR3 protein results from TCRdb running MiXCR on the PCR reads. The table lists about 14,000 distinct CDR3 sequences, about half of them singletons. Trimming cost V 5 bases and J 6 bases; bases outside gene matches: 14. The CDR3 totals 16 residues. Germline V gene sequence: CDR1 MDHEN, CDR2 SYDVKM.

The source of this sequence is a human donor who had recovered from COVID-19. The V and J genes are TRBV28 and TRBJ2-3; 7 positions agree with TRBD2. The source material was CD4+ T cells from blood, cultured in vitro, sampled before SARS-CoV-2 vaccination. CDR3 DNA sequence: TGTGCCAGCAGTGCCAGGGACTACCGCTTGACTGATACGCAGTATTTT. The encoded protein is CASSARDYRLTDTQYF.